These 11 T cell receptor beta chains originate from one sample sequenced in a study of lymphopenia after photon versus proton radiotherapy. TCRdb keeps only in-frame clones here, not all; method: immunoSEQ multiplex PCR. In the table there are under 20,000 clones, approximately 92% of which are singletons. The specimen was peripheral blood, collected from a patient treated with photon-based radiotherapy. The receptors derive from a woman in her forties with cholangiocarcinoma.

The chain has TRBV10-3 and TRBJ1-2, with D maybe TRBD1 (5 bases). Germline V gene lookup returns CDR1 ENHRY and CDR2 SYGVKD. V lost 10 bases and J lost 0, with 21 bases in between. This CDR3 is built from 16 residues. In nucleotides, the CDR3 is TGTGCCACCCGAAGACAGAGTCAACCAACTAACTATGGCTACACCTTC. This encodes CATRRQSQPTNYGYTF.

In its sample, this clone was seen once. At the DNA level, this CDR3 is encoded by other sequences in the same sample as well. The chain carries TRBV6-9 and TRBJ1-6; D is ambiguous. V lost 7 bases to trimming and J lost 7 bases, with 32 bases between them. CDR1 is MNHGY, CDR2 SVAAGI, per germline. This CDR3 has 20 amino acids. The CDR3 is CASNISLGRRRHSLNSPLHF. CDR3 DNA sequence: TGTGCCAGCAATATCTCCCTGGGCAGACGGCGCCATTCCCTCAATTCACCCCTCCACTTT.

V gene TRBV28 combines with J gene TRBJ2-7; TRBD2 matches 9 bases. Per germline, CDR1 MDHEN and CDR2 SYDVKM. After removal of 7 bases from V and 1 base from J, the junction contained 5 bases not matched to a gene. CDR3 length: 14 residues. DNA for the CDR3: TGTGCCAGCATAGCGGGAGCCATATCCTACGAGCAGTACTTC. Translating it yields CASIAGAISYEQYF.

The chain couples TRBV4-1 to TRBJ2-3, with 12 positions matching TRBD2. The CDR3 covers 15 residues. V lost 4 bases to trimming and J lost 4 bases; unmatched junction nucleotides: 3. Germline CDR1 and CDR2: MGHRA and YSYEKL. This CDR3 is CASSLTSGSSDTQYF. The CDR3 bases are TGCGCCAGCAGCCTGACTAGCGGGAGTTCAGATACGCAGTATTTT.

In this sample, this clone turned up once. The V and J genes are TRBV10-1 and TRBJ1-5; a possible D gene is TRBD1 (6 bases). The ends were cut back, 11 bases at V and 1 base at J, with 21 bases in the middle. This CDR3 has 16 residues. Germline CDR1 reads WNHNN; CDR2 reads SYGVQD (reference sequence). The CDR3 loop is CAGSAEGRGSNQPQHF. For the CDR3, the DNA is TGCGCCGGTAGTGCCGAGGGAAGGGGGAGCAATCAGCCCCAGCATTTT.

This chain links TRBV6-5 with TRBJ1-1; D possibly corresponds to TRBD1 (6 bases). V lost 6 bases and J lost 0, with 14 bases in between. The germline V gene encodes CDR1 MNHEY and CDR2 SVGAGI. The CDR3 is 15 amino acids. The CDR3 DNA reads TGTGCCAGCAGCCGCGGACAGACGCTGAACACTGAAGCTTTCTTT. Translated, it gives CASSRGQTLNTEAFF.

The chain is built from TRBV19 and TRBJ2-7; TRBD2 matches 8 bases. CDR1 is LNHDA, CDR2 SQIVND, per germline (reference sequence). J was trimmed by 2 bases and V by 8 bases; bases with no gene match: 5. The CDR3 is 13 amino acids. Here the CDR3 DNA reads TGTGCCAGTCGCAGCGGGAGCACCTACGAGCAGTACTTC. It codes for CASRSGSTYEQYF. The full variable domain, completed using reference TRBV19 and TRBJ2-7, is DGGITQSPKYLFRKEGQNVTLSCEQNLNHDAMYWYRQDPGQGLRLIYYSQIVNDFQKGDIAEGYSVSREKKESFPLTVTSAQKNPTAFYLCASRSGSTYEQYFGPGTRLTVT.

In DNA form, the CDR3 reads TGTGCCAGCAGTCAGACGGGGAGTAGGCCCCAGCATTTT. Its protein product is CASSQTGSRPQHF. This chain links TRBV27 with TRBJ1-5, with no clear D. Trimming shortened V by 5 bases and J by 9 bases, and 14 bases separated the two germline ends. The CDR3 loop spans 13 amino acids. Germline V gives CDR1 MNHEY, CDR2 SMNVEV (reference sequence).

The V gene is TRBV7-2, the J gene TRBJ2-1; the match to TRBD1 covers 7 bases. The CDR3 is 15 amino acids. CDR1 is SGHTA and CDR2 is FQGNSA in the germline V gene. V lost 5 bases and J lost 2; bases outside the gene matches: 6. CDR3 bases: TGTGCCAGCAGCATACAGGGGAAGCCCTACAATGAGCAGTTCTTC. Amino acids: CASSIQGKPYNEQFF.

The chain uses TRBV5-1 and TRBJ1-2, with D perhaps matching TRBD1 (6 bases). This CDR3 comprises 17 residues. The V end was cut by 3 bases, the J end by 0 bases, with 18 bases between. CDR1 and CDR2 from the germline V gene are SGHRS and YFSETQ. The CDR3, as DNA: TGCGCCAGCAGCTGGGGGGGCCCGGACGGCTCTAACTATGGCTACACCTTC. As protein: CASSWGGPDGSNYGYTF.

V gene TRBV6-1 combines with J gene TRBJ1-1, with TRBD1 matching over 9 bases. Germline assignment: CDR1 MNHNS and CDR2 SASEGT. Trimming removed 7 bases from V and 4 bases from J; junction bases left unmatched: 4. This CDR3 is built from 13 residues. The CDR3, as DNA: TGTGCCAGCACCTGGGGACAGGGCACTGAAGCTTTCTTT. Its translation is CASTWGQGTEAFF.